Below, 4 T cell receptor beta chains from the same sample are listed, as sequenced in a study of blood T cells in healthy people across ages. Using a J-beta primer mix together with a sample-barcoded 5' primer, a second PCR was run for roughly 7 to 12 cycles. TCRdb re-analysed the 5' RACE reads in MiXCR, keeping a single row per CDR3 protein. The table records approximately 900,000 distinct CDR3 sequences, 29% of them present only once. These data were also filed under a second study, of T cells of mothers and their children.

The sequencing input was blood. The receptors originated from a woman in her thirties or forties in good health.

In this sample, this clonotype turned up many times. The chain employs TRBV12-3 or TRBV12-4 and TRBJ2-5; unclear D gene. The V gene lost 4 bases and the J gene lost 5 bases, with 11 bases spanning the gap. This CDR3 contains 13 residues. CDR3 nucleotide sequence: TGTGCCAGCAGTTACAAGGGCAGGGAGACCCAGTACTTC. It yields the protein CASSYKGRETQYF.

Worth noting for this clonotype: Possible read error: a much larger clone is one base away. This chain links TRBV12-3 or TRBV12-4 with TRBJ2-4; possibly TRBD1 or TRBD2 for D (6 bases each). There are 13 residues in the CDR3. CDR3 in DNA: TGTGCCAACAGTCCCCACAGGGAGGCAAAGCAGTACTTC. As protein: CANSPHREAKQYF.

This chain joins TRBV20-1 and TRBJ2-1, with a possible D match to TRBD1 (5 bases). The CDR3 runs 15 residues. From germline, CDR1 is DFQATT and CDR2 SNEGSKA (reference sequence). V was clipped by 3 bases and J by 0 bases, with 12 bases between them. CDR3 nucleotides: TGCAGTGCTAGTGGGGCTCCCGGCTCCTACAATGAGCAGTTCTTC. Amino acids: CSASGAPGSYNEQFF.

This chain connects TRBV27 to TRBJ2-5; D is unclear. The CDR3 is 16 amino acids. Germline lookup yields CDR1 MNHEY and CDR2 SMNVEV (reference sequence). Trimming left V 5 bases short and J 5 bases short, with 21 bases between. This CDR3 is CASSIPPGLSRETQYF. The CDR3 DNA reads TGTGCCAGCAGTATCCCCCCGGGCCTTTCTAGGGAGACCCAGTACTTC.